This T cell receptor beta chain was captured in a study of ipilimumab plus nivolumab after autologous stem cell transplantation. Across the study: The DLBCL cohort had primary refractory and relapsed disease, with 18-month progression-free survival of approximately 83% and 30%.

Method: immunoSEQ multiplex PCR; TCRdb's copy keeps in-frame clones and lacks some. Of 20,000 to 25,000 clones listed, around 74% were seen once; the top ten hold around 23%. CDR3 length: 18 amino acids. Patients got 3 mg/kg IV nivolumab weeks 1, 4, 7, 10, then biweekly through week 26. This sequence joins TRBV21-1 and TRBJ2-6; the table names TRBD1, a call not compared with the DNA. TRBV21-1 is a pseudogene locus. The specimen was PBMCs, collected in a trial of ipilimumab plus nivolumab as post-transplant consolidation. This sequence was found in a male donor with diffuse large B-cell lymphoma. In DNA form, the CDR3 reads TGTGCCAGCAGCAAGGGACAGCTTAGAAGCTCTGGGGCCAACGTCCTGACTTTC. It yields the protein CASSKGQLRSSGANVLTF.